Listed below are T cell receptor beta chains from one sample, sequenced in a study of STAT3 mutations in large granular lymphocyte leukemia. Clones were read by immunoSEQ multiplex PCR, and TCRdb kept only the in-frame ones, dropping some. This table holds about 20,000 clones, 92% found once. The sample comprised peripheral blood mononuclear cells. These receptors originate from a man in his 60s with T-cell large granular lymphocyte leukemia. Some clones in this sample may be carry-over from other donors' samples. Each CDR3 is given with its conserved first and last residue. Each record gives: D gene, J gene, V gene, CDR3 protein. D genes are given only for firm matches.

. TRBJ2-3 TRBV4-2 CASSQDGALSDTQYF
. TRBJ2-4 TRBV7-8 CASSVGSAAKNIQYF
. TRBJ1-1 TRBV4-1 CASSQGWNMNTEAFF
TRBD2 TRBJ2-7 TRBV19 CASSISRAGGGEQYF
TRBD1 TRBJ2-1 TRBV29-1 CSVEQGARNEQFF
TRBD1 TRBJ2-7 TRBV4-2 CASSSGDRVPEQYF
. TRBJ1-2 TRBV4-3 CASSPARGAPTGYTF
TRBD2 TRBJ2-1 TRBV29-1 CSVGGGLVGGEQFF
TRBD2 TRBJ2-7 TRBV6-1 CASSEMRGSYEQYF
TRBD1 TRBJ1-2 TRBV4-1 CASRRQGFNGYTF
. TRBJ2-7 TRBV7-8 CASSLEGWEQYF
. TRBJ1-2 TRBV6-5 CASSYGRQNYGYTF
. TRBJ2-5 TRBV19 CASSIAATQYF
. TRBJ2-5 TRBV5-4 CASSGDRAETQYF
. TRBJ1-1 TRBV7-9 CASRTHLLGTEAFF
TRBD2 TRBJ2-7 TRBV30 CAWGLAATYEQYF
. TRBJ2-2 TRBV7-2 CASSFAPDGELFF
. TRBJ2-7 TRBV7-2 CASSSAHTYEQYF
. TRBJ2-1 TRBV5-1 CASRLIRGNEQFF
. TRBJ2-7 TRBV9 CASSVDLGRAYEQYF
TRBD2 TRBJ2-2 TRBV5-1 CASSRDGREPGELFF
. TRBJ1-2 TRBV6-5 CASRSQMYYGYTF
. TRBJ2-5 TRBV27 CASKLGETQYF
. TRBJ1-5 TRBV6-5 CASSRDKYQPQHF
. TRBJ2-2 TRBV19 CASSIDRNTGELFF
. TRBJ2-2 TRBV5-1 CASSLGQGITGELFF
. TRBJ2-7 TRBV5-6 CASRTSLAWEQYF
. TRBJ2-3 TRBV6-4 CASSESPRDPQYF
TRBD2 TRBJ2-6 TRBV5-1 CASSLDWDQRESAGANVLTF
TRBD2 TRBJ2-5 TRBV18 CASSGGGGPGETQYF
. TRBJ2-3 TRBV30 CAAAIPPSTDTQYF
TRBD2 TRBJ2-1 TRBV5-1 CASSTASGSSYNEQFF
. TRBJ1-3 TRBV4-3 CASSSLGGNTIYF
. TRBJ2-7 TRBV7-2 CASSPGGGSYEQYF
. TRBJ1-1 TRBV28 CASSLTGNTEAFF
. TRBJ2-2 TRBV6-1 CASRNPGPGELFF
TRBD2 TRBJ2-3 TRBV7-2 CASSRTSGSGTDTQYF